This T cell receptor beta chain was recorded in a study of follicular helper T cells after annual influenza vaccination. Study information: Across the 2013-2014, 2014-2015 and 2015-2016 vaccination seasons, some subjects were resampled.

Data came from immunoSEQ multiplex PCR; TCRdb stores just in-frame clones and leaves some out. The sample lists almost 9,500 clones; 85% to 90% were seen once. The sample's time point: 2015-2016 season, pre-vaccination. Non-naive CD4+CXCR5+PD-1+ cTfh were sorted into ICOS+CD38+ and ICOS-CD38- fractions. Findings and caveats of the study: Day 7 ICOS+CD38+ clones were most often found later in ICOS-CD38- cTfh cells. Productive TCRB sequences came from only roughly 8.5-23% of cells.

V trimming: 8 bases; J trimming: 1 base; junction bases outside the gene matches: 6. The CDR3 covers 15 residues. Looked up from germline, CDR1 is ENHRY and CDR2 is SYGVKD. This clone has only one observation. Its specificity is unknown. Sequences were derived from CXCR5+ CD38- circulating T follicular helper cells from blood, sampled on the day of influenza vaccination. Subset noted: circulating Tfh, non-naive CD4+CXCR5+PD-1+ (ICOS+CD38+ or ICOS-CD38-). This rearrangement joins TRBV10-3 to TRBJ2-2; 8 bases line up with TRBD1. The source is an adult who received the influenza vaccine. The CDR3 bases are TGTGCCATCCGAGGACAGGGTGGGAACACCGGGGAGCTGTTTTTT. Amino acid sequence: CAIRGQGGNTGELFF.